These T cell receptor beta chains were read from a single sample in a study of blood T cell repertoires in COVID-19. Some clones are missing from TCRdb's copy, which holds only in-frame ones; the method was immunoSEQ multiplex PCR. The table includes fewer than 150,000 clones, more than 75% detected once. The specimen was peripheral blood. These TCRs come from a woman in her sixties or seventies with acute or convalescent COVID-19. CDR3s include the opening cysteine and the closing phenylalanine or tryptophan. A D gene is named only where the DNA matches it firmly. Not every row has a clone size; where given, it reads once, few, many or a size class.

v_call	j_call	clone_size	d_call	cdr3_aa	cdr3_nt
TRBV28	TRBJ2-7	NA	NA	CASSLPTRQYF	TGTGCCAGCAGTCTCCCCACGCGGCAGTACTTC
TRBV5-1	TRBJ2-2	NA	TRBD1	CASSSTPGQGFNGELFF	TGCGCCAGCAGCTCGACCCCGGGACAGGGGTTTAACGGGGAGCTGTTTTTT
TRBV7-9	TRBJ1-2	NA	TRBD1	CASSTDRRGYTF	TGTGCCAGCAGCACGGACAGGAGGGGCTACACCTTC
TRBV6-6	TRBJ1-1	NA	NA	CASSYRSFNTEAFF	TGTGCCAGCAGTTACAGGAGCTTTAACACTGAAGCTTTCTTT
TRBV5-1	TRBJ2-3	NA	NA	CASSSRREDTQYF	TGCGCCAGCAGCTCGAGACGGGAAGATACGCAGTATTTT
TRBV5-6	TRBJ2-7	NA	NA	CASSSAGFYEQYF	TGTGCCAGCAGCTCCGCAGGGTTCTACGAGCAGTACTTC
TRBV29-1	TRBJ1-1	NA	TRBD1	CSVVTGQKAFF	TGCAGCGTTGTGACAGGGCAAAAAGCTTTCTTT
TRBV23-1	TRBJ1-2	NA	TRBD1	CASSRSGQATSPGGYTF	TGCGCCAGCAGTCGCTCGGGACAGGCCACTTCCCCGGGAGGCTACACCTTC
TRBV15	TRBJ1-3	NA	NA	CATSRDPESSGNTIYF	TGTGCCACCAGCAGAGATCCCGAGAGCTCTGGAAACACCATATATTTT
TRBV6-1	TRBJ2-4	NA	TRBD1	CASSDGQGLAKNIQYF	TGTGCCAGCAGTGACGGACAGGGTTTAGCCAAAAACATTCAGTACTTC
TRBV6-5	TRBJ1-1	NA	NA	CASSPASKAFF	TGTGCCAGCAGCCCAGCGAGTAAAGCTTTCTTT
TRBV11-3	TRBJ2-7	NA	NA	CASSLEGGDYEQYF	TGTGCCAGCAGCTTAGAAGGCGGGGACTACGAGCAGTACTTC
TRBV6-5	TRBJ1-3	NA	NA	CASMPRAISGNTIYF	TGTGCCAGCATGCCCAGGGCCATCTCTGGAAACACCATATATTTT
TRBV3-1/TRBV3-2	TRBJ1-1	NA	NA	CASSQRREHTEAFF	TGTGCCAGCAGCCAACGAAGAGAACACACTGAAGCTTTCTTT
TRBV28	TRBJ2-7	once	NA	CASSPPGSYEQYF	TGTGCCAGCAGCCCGCCAGGCTCCTACGAGCAGTACTTC
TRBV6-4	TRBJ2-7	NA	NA	CASKRSGMDEQYF	TGTGCCAGCAAAAGATCGGGGATGGACGAGCAGTACTTC
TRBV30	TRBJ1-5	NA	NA	CAWSPGNLNQPQHF	TGTGCCTGGTCCCCGGGGAACCTCAATCAGCCCCAGCATTTT
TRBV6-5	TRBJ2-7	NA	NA	CASSRLVTSSYEQYF	TGTGCCAGCAGCCGCCTCGTCACCAGCTCCTACGAGCAGTACTTC
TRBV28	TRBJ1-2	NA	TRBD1	CASSLGQGYGYTF	TGTGCCAGCAGCCTGGGACAGGGCTATGGCTACACCTTC
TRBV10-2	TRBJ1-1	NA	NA	CASRMGGANTEAFF	TGCGCCAGCAGGATGGGGGGGGCTAACACTGAAGCTTTCTTT
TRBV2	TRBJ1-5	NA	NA	CASSEMSVQPQHF	TGTGCCAGCAGTGAAATGTCGGTTCAGCCCCAGCATTTT
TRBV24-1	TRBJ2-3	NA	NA	CATSDLGGPDTQYF	TGTGCCACCAGTGATTTGGGGGGCCCAGATACGCAGTATTTT
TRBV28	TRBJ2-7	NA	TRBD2	CASSQHSGRPYEQYF	TGTGCCAGCAGTCAACATAGCGGGAGGCCCTACGAGCAGTACTTC
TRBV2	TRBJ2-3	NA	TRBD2	CASKLAGGTDTQYF	TGTGCCAGCAAACTAGCGGGGGGTACAGATACGCAGTATTTT
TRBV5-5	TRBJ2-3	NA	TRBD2	CASSRGTSALTDTQYF	TGTGCCAGCAGCAGGGGGACTAGCGCACTCACAGATACGCAGTATTTT
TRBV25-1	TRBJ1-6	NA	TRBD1	CASSDEGAAWGSPLHF	TGTGCCAGCAGTGATGAGGGGGCGGCTTGGGGTTCACCCCTCCACTTT
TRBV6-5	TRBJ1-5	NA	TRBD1	CASSRSRDRNQPQHF	TGTGCCAGCAGTCGCTCCCGGGACAGAAATCAGCCCCAGCATTTT
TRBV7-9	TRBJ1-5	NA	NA	CASSLGSQPQHF	TGTGCCAGCAGCTTAGGGAGTCAGCCCCAGCATTTT
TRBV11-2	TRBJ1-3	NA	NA	CASSGHPRGGSGNTIYF	TGTGCCAGCAGCGGCCACCCGCGGGGGGGCAGTGGAAACACCATATATTTT
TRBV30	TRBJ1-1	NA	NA	CAWGGAGATEAFF	TGTGCCTGGGGGGGGGCAGGGGCCACTGAAGCTTTCTTT
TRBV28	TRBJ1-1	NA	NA	CASSLWRATRDLEAFF	TGTGCCAGCAGTTTATGGCGGGCCACCAGAGATCTTGAAGCTTTCTTT
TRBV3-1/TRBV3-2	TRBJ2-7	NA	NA	CASSQDRQRSYEQYF	TGTGCCAGCAGCCAAGATAGACAGAGGTCCTACGAGCAGTACTTC
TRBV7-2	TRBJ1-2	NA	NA	CASSPLPGGYTF	TGTGCCAGCAGCCCCCTCCCGGGTGGCTACACCTTC
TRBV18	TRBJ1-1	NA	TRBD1	CASSPDRGIAEAFF	TGTGCCAGCTCACCGGACAGGGGAATCGCTGAAGCTTTCTTT
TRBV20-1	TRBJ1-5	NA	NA	CSASTPLGISNQVDQPQHF	TGCAGTGCTAGTACTCCCCTCGGGATTTCCAATCAGGTCGATCAGCCCCAGCATTTT
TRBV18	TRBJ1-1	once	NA	CASSPGHGTEAFF	TGTGCCAGCTCACCGGGCCATGGGACTGAAGCTTTCTTT
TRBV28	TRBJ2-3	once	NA	CASSSPGTRTDTQYF	TGTGCCAGCAGTTCTCCCGGGACACGGACAGATACGCAGTATTTT
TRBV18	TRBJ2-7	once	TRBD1	CASSPPGQGIATYEQYF	TGTGCCAGCTCACCGCCGGGACAGGGGATAGCTACTTACGAGCAGTACTTC
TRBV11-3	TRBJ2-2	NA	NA	CASGPANTGELFF	TGTGCCAGCGGGCCAGCGAACACCGGGGAGCTGTTTTTT
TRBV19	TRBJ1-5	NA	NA	CASSYQGSNQPQHF	TGTGCCAGTAGTTACCAGGGGAGCAATCAGCCCCAGCATTTT
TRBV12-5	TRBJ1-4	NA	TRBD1	CASGPRQGTNEKLFF	TGTGCTAGTGGTCCCCGACAGGGAACTAATGAAAAACTGTTTTTT
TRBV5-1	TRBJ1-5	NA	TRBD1	CASSLGDRDQPQHF	TGCGCCAGCAGCTTGGGAGACAGGGACCAGCCCCAGCATTTT
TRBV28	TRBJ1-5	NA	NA	CASSLVREDQPQHF	TGTGCCAGCAGCCTCGTCAGGGAGGACCAGCCCCAGCATTTT
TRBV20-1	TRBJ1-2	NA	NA	CSLAKGYTF	TGCAGTTTAGCTAAAGGCTACACCTTC
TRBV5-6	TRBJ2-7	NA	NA	CASSSQGRGNYEQYF	TGTGCCAGCAGCTCCCAGGGGCGGGGGAACTACGAGCAGTACTTC
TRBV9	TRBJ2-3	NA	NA	CASSPRIGGSTDTQYF	TGTGCCAGCAGCCCCCGGATTGGGGGGAGCACAGATACGCAGTATTTT
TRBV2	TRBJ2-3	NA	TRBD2	CASSVGLADTDTQYF	TGTGCCAGCAGTGTTGGACTAGCGGACACAGATACGCAGTATTTT
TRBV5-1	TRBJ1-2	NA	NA	CASSLVSAGFNYGYTF	TGCGCCAGCAGCTTGGTCTCGGCAGGGTTTAACTATGGCTACACCTTC
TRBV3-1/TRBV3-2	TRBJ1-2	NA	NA	CASSQERMYGYTF	TGTGCCAGCAGCCAAGAGAGAATGTATGGCTACACCTTC
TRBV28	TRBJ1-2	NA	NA	CASGPRGYTF	TGTGCCAGCGGGCCCCGGGGCTACACCTTC
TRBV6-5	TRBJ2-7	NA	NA	CASSYRRSYEQYF	TGTGCCAGCAGTTACCGGCGGTCCTACGAGCAGTACTTC
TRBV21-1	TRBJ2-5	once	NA	CASSKAPGDRFQETQYF	TGTGCCAGCAGCAAAGCGCCCGGGGACAGGTTCCAAGAGACCCAGTACTTC
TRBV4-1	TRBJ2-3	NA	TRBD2	CASSQGASGDLTDTQYF	TGCGCCAGCAGCCAAGGGGCTAGCGGGGACCTCACAGATACGCAGTATTTT
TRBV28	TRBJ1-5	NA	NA	CASSSAVGVGNQPQHF	TGTGCCAGCAGCTCAGCAGTCGGGGTCGGCAATCAGCCCCAGCATTTT
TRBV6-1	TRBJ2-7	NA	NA	CASTDDAVGPYPEQYF	TGTGCCAGCACTGATGACGCGGTAGGCCCGTATCCCGAGCAGTACTTC
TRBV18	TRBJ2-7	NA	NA	CASSPNRDPYEQYF	TGTGCCAGCTCCCCCAACAGGGACCCCTACGAGCAGTACTTC